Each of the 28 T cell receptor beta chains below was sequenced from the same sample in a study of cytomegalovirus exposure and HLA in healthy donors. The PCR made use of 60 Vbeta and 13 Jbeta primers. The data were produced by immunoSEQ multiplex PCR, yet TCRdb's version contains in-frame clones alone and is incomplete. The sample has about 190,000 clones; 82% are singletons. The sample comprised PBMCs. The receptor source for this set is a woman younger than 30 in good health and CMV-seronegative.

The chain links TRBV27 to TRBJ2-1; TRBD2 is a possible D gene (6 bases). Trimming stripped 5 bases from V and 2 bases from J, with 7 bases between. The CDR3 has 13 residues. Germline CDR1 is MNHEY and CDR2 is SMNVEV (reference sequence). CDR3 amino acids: CASSRTTYNEQFF. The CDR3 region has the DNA TGTGCCAGCAGTAGGACTACCTACAATGAGCAGTTCTTC.

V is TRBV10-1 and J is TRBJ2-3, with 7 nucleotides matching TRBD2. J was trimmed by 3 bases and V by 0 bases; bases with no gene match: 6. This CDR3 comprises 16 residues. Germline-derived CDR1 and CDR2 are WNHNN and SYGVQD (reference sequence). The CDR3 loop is CASSESPSGKTDTQYF. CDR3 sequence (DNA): TGCGCCAGCAGTGAGTCGCCCAGCGGGAAGACAGATACGCAGTATTTT.

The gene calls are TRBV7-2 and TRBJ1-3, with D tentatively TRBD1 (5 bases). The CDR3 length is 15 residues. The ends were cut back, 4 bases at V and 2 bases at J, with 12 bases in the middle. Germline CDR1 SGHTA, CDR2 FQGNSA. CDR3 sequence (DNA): TGTGCCAGCAGCTGGTCCGGGACTACTGGAAACACCATATATTTT. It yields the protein CASSWSGTTGNTIYF.

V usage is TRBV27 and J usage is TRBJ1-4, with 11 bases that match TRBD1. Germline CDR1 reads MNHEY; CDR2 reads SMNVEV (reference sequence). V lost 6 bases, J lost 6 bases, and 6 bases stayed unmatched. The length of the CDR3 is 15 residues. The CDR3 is CASSPGQGADEKLFF. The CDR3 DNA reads TGTGCCAGCAGCCCCGGACAGGGGGCGGATGAAAAACTGTTTTTT.

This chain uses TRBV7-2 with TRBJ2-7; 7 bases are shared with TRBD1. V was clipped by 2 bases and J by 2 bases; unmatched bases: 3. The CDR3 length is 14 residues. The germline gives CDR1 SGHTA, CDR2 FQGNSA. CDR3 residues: CASSLHRGPYEQYF. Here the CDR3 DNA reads TGTGCCAGCAGCTTACACAGGGGACCCTACGAGCAGTACTTC.

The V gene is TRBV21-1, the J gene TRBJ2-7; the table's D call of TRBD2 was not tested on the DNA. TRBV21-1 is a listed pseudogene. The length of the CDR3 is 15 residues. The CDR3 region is CASSKVLAGPYEQYV. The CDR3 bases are TGTGCCAGCAGCAAAGTACTAGCGGGGCCCTACGAGCAGTACGTC.

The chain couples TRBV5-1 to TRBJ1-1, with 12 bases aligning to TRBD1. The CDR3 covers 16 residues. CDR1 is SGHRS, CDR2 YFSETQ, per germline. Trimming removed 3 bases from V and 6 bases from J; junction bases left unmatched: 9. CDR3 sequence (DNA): TGCGCCAGCAGCTCCCGGCCGGGACAGGGGGCCTCTGAAGCTTTCTTT. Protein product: CASSSRPGQGASEAFF.

For the CDR3, the DNA is TGTGCCAGCAGCGTAGCAGGAGGAAGTTATAGTGGGCGAGATACGCAGTATTTT. Translation gives CASSVAGGSYSGRDTQYF. This chain connects TRBV9 to TRBJ2-3; D perhaps matches TRBD2 (5 bases). V lost 0 bases and J lost 5, with 22 bases in between. This CDR3 is built from 18 residues. Per germline, CDR1 SGDLS and CDR2 YYNGEE.

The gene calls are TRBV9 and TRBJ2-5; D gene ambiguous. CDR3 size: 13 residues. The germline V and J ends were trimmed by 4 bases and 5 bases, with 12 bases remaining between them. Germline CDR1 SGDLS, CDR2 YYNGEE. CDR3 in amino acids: CASSSTPMETQYF. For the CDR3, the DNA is TGTGCCAGCAGCTCTACCCCCATGGAGACCCAGTACTTC. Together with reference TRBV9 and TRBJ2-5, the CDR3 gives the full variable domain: DSGVTQTPKHLITATGQRVTLRCSPRSGDLSVYWYQQSLDQGLQFLIQYYNGEERAKGNILERFSAQQFPDLHSELNLSSLELGDSALYFCASSSTPMETQYFGPGTRLLVL.

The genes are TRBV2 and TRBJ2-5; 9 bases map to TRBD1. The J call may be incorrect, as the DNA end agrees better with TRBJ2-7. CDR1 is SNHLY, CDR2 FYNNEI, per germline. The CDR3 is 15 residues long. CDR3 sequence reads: CASTPGGTGTYEQYF. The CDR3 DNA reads TGTGCCAGCACTCCCGGGGGGACAGGGACCTACGAGCAGTACTTC.

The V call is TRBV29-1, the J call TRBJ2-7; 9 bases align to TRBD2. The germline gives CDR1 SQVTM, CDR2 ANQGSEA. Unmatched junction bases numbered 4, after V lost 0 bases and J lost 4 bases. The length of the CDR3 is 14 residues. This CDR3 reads CSVEDVREGYEQYF. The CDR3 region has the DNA TGCAGCGTTGAAGACGTGCGGGAGGGTTACGAGCAGTACTTC.

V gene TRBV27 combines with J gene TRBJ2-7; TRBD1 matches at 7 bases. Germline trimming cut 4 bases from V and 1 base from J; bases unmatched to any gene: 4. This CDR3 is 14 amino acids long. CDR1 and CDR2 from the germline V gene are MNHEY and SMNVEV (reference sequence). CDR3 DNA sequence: TGTGCCAGCAGTTGGACAGGAGGTTCCTACGAGCAGTACTTC. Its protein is CASSWTGGSYEQYF.

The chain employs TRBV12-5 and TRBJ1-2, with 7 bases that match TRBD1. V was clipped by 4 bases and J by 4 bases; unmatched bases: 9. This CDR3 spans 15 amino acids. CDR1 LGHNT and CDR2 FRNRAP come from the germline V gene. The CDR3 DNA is TGTGCTAGTGGTTCCACTTGGGACAGTTCCTATGGCTACACCTTC. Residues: CASGSTWDSSYGYTF.

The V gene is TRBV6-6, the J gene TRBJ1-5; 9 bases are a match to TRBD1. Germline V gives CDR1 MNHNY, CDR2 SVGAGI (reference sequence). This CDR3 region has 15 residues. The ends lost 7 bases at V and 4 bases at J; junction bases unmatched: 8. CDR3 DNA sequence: TGTGCCAGCACTCCCTCCGGGACAGGGAATCAGCCCCAGCATTTT. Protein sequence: CASTPSGTGNQPQHF.

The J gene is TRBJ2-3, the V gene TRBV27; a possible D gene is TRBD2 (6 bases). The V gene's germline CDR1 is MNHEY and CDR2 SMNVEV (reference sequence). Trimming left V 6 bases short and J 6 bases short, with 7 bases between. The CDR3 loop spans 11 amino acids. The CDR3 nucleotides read TGTGCCAGCAGGCTAGCGGATACGCAGTATTTT. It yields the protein CASRLADTQYF.

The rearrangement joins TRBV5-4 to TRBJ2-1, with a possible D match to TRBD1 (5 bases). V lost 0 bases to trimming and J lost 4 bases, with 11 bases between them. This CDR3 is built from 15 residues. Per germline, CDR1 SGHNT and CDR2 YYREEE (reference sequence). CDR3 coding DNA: TGTGCCAGCAGCTTGGGAGGACATAGATACAATGAGCAGTTCTTC. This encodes CASSLGGHRYNEQFF.

CDR3 in DNA: TGTGCCAGCAGCGGTGGGGGGGTCACCGGGGAGCTGTTTTTT. It specifies CASSGGGVTGELFF. The V gene is TRBV9, the J gene TRBJ2-2; 7 bases match TRBD2. Germline trimming cut 3 bases from V and 4 bases from J; bases unmatched to any gene: 3. The CDR3 is 14 amino acids. Germline CDR1 and CDR2: SGDLS and YYNGEE.

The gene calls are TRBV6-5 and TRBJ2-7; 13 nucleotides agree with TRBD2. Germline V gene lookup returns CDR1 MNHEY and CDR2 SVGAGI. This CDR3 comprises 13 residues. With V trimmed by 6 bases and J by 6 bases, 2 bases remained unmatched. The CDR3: CASRRLAGGEQYV. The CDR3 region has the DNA TGTGCCAGCAGACGACTAGCGGGAGGCGAGCAGTACGTC.

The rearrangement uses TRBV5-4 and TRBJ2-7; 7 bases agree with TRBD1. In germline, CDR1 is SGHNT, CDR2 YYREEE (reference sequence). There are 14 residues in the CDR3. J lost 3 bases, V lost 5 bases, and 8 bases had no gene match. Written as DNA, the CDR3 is TGTGCCAGCAGTCCGGGGACAGAGCACTACGAGCAGTACGTC. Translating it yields CASSPGTEHYEQYV.

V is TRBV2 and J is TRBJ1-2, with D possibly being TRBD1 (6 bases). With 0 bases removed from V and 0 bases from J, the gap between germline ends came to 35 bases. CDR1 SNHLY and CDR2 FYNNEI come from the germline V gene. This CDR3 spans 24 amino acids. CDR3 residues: CASSEALSTSPPGAPGPANYGYTF. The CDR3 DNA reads TGTGCCAGCAGTGAAGCGCTTTCAACTTCCCCTCCAGGGGCCCCAGGACCAGCTAACTATGGCTACACCTTC.

The CDR3 coding sequence is TGTGCCAGCAGCGCCGTAGCGGGGAGTGGGGAGACCCAGTACTTC. Translated, it gives CASSAVAGSGETQYF. This sequence joins TRBV9 and TRBJ2-5, with TRBD2 matching 8 bases. There are 15 residues in the CDR3. Germline CDR1 SGDLS, CDR2 YYNGEE. V was pared by 3 bases and J by 5 bases, with 9 bases of the junction left unmatched.

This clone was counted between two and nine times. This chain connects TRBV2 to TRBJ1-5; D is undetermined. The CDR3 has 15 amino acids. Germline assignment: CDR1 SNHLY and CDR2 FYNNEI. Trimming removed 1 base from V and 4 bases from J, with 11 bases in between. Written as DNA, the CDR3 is TGTGCCAGCAGTGAAGACCTCCCTAGGAATCAGCCCCAGCATTTT. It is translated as CASSEDLPRNQPQHF.

The CDR3 sequence: CASSPRTNTGELFF. For the CDR3, the DNA is TGTGCCAGCTCACCGCGTACGAACACCGGGGAGCTGTTTTTT. The chain couples TRBV18 to TRBJ2-2; D unresolved. The CDR3 sequence is 14 residues long. CDR1 is KGHSH, CDR2 LQKENI, per germline. Trimming removed 3 bases at V and 0 bases at J, with 5 bases between.

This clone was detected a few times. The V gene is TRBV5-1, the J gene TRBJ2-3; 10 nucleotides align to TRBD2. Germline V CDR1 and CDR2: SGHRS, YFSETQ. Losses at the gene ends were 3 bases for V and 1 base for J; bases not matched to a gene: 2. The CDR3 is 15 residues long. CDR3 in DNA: TGCGCCAGCAGCTACGGACTAGCGGGCACAGATACGCAGTATTTT. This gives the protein CASSYGLAGTDTQYF. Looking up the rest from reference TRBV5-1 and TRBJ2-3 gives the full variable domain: KAGVTQTPRYLIKTRGQQVTLSCSPISGHRSVSWYQQTPGQGLQFLFEYFSETQRNKGNFPGRFSGRQFSNSRSEMNVSTLELGDSALYLCASSYGLAGTDTQYFGPGTRLTVL.

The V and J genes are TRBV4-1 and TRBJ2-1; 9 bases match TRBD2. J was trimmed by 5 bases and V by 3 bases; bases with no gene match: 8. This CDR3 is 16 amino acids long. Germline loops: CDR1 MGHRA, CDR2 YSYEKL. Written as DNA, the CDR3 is TGCGCCAGCAGCCACGAGGGGGGACTAGCCAACAATGAGCAGTTCTTC. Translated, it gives CASSHEGGLANNEQFF.

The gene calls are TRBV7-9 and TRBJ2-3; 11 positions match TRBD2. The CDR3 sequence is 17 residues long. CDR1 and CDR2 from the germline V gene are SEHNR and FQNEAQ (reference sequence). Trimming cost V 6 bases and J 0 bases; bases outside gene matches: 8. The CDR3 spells CASSSLAGGPSTDTQYF. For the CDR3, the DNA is TGTGCCAGCAGTTCCCTAGCGGGAGGCCCGAGCACAGATACGCAGTATTTT. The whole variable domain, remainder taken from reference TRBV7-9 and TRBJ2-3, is DTGVSQNPRHKITKRGQNVTFRCDPISEHNRLYWYRQTLGQGPEFLTYFQNEAQLEKSRLLSDRFSAERPKGSFSTLEIQRTEQGDSAMYLCASSSLAGGPSTDTQYFGPGTRLTVL.

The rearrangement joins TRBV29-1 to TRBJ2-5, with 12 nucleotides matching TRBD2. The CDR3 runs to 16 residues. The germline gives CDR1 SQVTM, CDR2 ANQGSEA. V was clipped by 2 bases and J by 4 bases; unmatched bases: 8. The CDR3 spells CSVEMTSGSGGETQYF. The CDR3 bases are TGCAGCGTTGAAATGACTAGCGGGAGCGGTGGAGAGACCCAGTACTTC.

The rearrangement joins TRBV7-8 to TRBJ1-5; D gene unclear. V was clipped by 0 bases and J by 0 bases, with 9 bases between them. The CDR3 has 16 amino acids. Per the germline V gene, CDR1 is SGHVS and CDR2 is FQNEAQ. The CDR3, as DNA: TGTGCCAGCAGCTTAGCAGGCCACTATAGCAATCAGCCCCAGCATTTT. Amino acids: CASSLAGHYSNQPQHF.